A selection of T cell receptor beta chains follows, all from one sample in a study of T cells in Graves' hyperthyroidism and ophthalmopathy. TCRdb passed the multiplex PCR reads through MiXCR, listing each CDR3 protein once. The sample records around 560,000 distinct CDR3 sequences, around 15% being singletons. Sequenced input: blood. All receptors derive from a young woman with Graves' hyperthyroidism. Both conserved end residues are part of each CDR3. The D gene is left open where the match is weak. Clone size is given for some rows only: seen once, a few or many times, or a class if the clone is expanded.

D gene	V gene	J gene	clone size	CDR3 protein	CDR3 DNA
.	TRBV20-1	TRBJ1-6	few	CSAPLIRQGVSSYNSPLHF	TGCAGTGCTCCCCTCATCAGGCAGGGTGTAAGCTCCTATAATTCACCCCTCCACTTT
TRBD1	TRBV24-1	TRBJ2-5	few	CATSEPGTGTETQYF	TGTGCCACCAGTGAACCCGGGACAGGGACCGAGACCCAGTACTTC
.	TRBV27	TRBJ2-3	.	CASSHPILRGVPDTQYF	TGTGCCAGCAGCCACCCAATTTTAAGGGGAGTACCAGATACGCAGTATTTT
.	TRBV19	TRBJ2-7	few	CASSIDPYEQYF	TGTGCCAGTAGTATTGACCCATACGAGCAGTACTTC
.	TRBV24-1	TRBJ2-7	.	CATSDNRRSYEQYF	TGTGCCACCAGTGATAACAGGCGCTCCTACGAGCAGTACTTC
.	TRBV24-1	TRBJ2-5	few	CATSPGRGGAMETQYF	TGTGCCACCAGTCCCGGGAGAGGGGGGGCGATGGAGACCCAGTACTTC
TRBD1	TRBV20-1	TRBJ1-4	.	CSAMDRGRYEKLFF	TGCAGTGCTATGGACAGGGGGCGTTATGAAAAACTGTTTTTT
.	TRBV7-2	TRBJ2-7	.	CASSRPRMPPYEQYF	TGTGCCAGCAGCCGACCACGTATGCCTCCCTACGAGCAGTACTTC
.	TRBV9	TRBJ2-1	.	CASSADPLGASLYNEQFF	TGTGCCAGCAGCGCCGACCCGCTAGGCGCCTCTCTCTACAATGAGCAGTTCTTC
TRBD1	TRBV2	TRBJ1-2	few	CASRGTADCGYTF	TGTGCCAGCAGGGGGACAGCGGACTGTGGCTACACCTTC
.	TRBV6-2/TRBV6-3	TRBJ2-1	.	CASSRGGRDEQFF	TGTGCCAGCAGTAGGGGGGGTCGAGATGAGCAGTTCTTC
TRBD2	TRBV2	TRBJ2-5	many	CASRGTSAGGTQYF	TGTGCCAGCAGGGGGACTAGCGCCGGTGGAACCCAGTACTTC
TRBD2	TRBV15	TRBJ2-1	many	CATSSHRKKGLAYNEQFF	TGTGCCACCAGCTCTCATCGGAAAAAGGGACTAGCCTACAATGAGCAGTTCTTC
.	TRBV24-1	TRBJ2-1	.	CATSGGPTYNEQFF	TGTGCCACCAGTGGGGGTCCTACTTACAATGAGCAGTTCTTC
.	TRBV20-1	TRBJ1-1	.	CSARDLRDVRVRAEAFF	TGCAGTGCTAGAGACCTCCGGGACGTTCGGGTTCGGGCTGAAGCTTTCTTT
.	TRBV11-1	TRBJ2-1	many	CASSWSYNEQFF	TGTGCCAGCAGCTGGAGTTACAATGAGCAGTTCTTC
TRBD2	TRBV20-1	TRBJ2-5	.	CSAPGGLAGGGAQYF	TGCAGTGCTCCCGGGGGACTAGCGGGAGGGGGGGCCCAGTACTTC
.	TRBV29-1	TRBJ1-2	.	CSVEAAGTDYGYTF	TGCAGCGTTGAAGCCGCCGGGACTGATTATGGCTACACCTTC
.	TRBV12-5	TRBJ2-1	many	CASGLGGSGTDNEQFF	TGTGCTAGTGGTTTGGGAGGTAGCGGGACAGACAATGAGCAGTTCTTC
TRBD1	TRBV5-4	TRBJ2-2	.	CASSPPTGAGELFF	TGTGCCAGCAGCCCCCCCACAGGGGCCGGGGAGCTGTTTTTT
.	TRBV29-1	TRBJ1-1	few	CSASLDTMNTEAFF	TGCAGCGCCTCTTTGGACACCATGAACACTGAAGCTTTCTTT
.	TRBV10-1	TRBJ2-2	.	CASSESGGTGTGELFF	TGCGCCAGCAGTGAGTCGGGGGGGACAGGTACCGGGGAGCTGTTTTTT
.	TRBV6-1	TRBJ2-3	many	CASTLIGTDTQYF	TGTGCCAGCACCCTTATTGGCACAGATACGCAGTATTTT
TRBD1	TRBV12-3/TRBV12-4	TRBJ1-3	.	CASSPDRGGNTIYF	TGTGCCAGCAGCCCAGACAGGGGTGGAAACACCATATATTTT
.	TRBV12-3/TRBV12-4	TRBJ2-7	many	CASSLHSGPGYEQYF	TGTGCCAGCAGTTTACATAGCGGACCAGGGTACGAGCAGTACTTC
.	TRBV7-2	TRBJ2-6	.	CASSLVIGGSGANVLTF	TGTGCCAGCAGCTTAGTGATAGGCGGGTCTGGGGCCAACGTCCTGACTTTC
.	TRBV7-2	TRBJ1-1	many	CASSLGPFRNTEAFF	TGTGCCAGCAGCCTCGGGCCTTTCAGGAACACTGAAGCTTTCTTT
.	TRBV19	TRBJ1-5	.	CASSPADTSNQPQHF	TGTGCCAGTAGTCCCGCGGACACTTCCAATCAGCCCCAGCATTTT
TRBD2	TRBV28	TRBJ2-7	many	CASSLFGLAGGEEQYF	TGTGCCAGCAGTTTATTCGGGCTAGCGGGAGGTGAGGAGCAGTACTTC
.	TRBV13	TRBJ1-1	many	CASSFGPSTEAFF	TGTGCCAGCAGCTTCGGCCCCTCGACTGAAGCTTTCTTT
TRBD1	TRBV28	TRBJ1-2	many	CASSFKQGVIYGYTF	TGTGCCAGCAGTTTTAAACAGGGGGTTATCTATGGCTACACCTTC
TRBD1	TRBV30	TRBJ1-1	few	CAWSSDRGGTEAFF	TGTGCCTGGAGTTCCGACAGGGGAGGAACTGAAGCTTTCTTT
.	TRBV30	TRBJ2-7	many	CAWSELGEQYF	TGTGCCTGGAGTGAACTGGGCGAGCAGTACTTC
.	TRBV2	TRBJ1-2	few	CASKKGSTNYGYTF	TGTGCCAGCAAGAAGGGCAGCACTAACTATGGCTACACCTTC
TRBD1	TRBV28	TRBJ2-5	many	CASSPGGVGRLQTQYF	TGTGCCAGCAGTCCAGGGGGCGTTGGCAGGCTCCAGACCCAGTACTTC
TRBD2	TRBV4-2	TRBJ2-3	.	CASSQDNPGGRIPSGRLDTQYF	TGTGCCAGCAGCCAAGATAATCCGGGCGGGAGAATTCCTAGTGGTCGGCTGGATACGCAGTATTTT
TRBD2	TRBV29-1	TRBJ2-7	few	CSVCLAGAEQYF	TGCAGCGTTTGCCTAGCGGGAGCCGAGCAGTACTTC
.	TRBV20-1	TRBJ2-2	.	CSASFQGNTGELFF	TGCAGTGCTAGCTTCCAGGGCAACACCGGGGAGCTGTTTTTT
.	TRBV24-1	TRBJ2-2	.	CATTAGPGELFF	TGTGCCACCACGGCCGGGCCCGGGGAGCTGTTTTTT
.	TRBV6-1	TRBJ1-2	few	CASSTVTLYGYTF	TGTGCCAGTTCGACAGTTACTCTCTATGGCTACACCTTC
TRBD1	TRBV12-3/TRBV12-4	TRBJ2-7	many	CASSFGPRQGYEQYF	TGTGCCAGCAGTTTTGGACCGAGACAGGGCTACGAGCAGTACTTC
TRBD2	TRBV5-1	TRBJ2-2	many	CASSLLAGRTGELFF	TGCGCCAGCAGCTTATTAGCGGGAAGGACCGGGGAGCTGTTTTTT
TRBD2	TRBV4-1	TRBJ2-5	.	CASSQVRLGLAGEETQYF	TGCGCCAGCAGCCAAGTGCGTCTGGGACTAGCGGGAGAAGAGACCCAGTACTTC
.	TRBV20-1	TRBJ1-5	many	CSARLGVNQPQHF	TGCAGTGCTAGACTCGGAGTCAATCAGCCCCAGCATTTT
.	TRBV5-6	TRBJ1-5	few	CASSLRRRSNQPQHF	TGTGCCAGCAGCTTGCGCAGGAGGAGCAATCAGCCCCAGCATTTT
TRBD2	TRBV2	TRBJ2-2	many	CASGTSGGPVGTGELFF	TGTGCCAGCGGGACTAGCGGGGGGCCGGTGGGAACCGGGGAGCTGTTTTTT
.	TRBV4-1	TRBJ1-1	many	CASSQVEGRITEAFF	TGCGCCAGCAGCCAAGTCGAGGGGCGGATCACTGAAGCTTTCTTT
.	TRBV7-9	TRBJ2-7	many	CASSPRYGSGYEQYF	TGTGCCAGCAGCCCTAGATACGGGAGCGGATACGAGCAGTACTTC
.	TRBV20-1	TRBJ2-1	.	CSGPREPYNEQFF	TGCAGTGGCCCAAGGGAGCCCTACAATGAGCAGTTCTTC